Listed below are T cell receptor beta chains from one sample, sequenced in a study of human T cells and chemical hapten exposure. TCRdb analysed the RACE reads with MiXCR anew, one entry per CDR3 protein. Among about 110,000 distinct CDR3 sequences listed, 30% to 35% were seen once. Sequenced material: whole blood, taken in connection with sensitization to the hapten diphenylcyclopropenone (DPC). These receptors were obtained from a man in his forties with alopecia areata. Some clones in this sample may be carry-over from other donors' samples. Both conserved end residues are part of each CDR3. The D gene is left open where the match is weak. Size is stated for part of the rows, as once, few or many counts, or as a class when the clone is expanded.

V gene	D gene	J gene	clone size	CDR3 DNA	CDR3 protein
TRBV27	TRBD1	TRBJ2-5	NA	TGTGCCAGCAGTTTCGGCAGGGGGCTTCCAGAGACCCAGTACTTC	CASSFGRGLPETQYF
TRBV6-5	TRBD1	TRBJ1-1	NA	TGTGCCAGCAGATGGGACAGGGCGCGTACTGAAGCTTTCTTT	CASRWDRARTEAFF
TRBV6-2/TRBV6-3	NA	TRBJ2-4	NA	TGTGCCAGTAGGGAGGTGACTAAAAACATTCAGTACTTC	CASREVTKNIQYF
TRBV2	NA	TRBJ1-3	NA	TGTGCCAGCGGGCGGCCTGGAAACACCATATATTTT	CASGRPGNTIYF
TRBV12-3/TRBV12-4	TRBD1	TRBJ2-7	NA	TGTGCCAGCACCCAACCGGGACAGGGCTACGAGCAGTACTTC	CASTQPGQGYEQYF
TRBV6-5	TRBD2	TRBJ2-1	few	TGTGCCAGCAGGGGTAGCGGGGACAATGAGCAGTTCTTC	CASRGSGDNEQFF
TRBV6-1	NA	TRBJ1-1	NA	TGTGCCGTCCCTTACGAGGGCATCGGGAACACTGAAGCTTTCTTT	CAVPYEGIGNTEAFF
TRBV20-1	TRBD2	TRBJ2-7	NA	TGCAGTGCTCGCCGTGGGGGGGACCCCGAGCAGTACTTC	CSARRGGDPEQYF
TRBV7-8	TRBD2	TRBJ2-2	few	TGTGCCAGCAGCTTAGGGACTAGCGGGAGGGAGACCGGGGAGCTGTTTTTT	CASSLGTSGRETGELFF
TRBV29-1	NA	TRBJ1-1	NA	TGCAGCGTTGAAGATCGCGGCGTGAACACTGAAGCTTTCTTT	CSVEDRGVNTEAFF
TRBV29-1	NA	TRBJ1-2	NA	TGCAGCGTTGACAGAACGACAGAAGGCTATGGCTACACCTTC	CSVDRTTEGYGYTF
TRBV12-3/TRBV12-4	TRBD1	TRBJ2-7	few	TGTGCCAGCAGTACCGTAGGGGGCCCGTACGAGCAGTACTTC	CASSTVGGPYEQYF
TRBV6-1	NA	TRBJ2-6	once	TGTGCCTGCACCATTCTAGGTAGGGCCAACGTCCTGACTTTC	CACTILGRANVLTF
TRBV18	NA	TRBJ2-7	NA	TGTGCCAGCTCCCCCGCGGGGCAGGGAATTTACGAGCAGTACTTC	CASSPAGQGIYEQYF
TRBV6-2/TRBV6-3	TRBD2	TRBJ2-3	NA	TGTGCCAGCAGTTACTCGACTAGCAACCCAGATACGCAGTATTTT	CASSYSTSNPDTQYF
TRBV19	TRBD1	TRBJ1-1	few	TGTGCCACAGTAGAAGGGGGCTTGAACACTGAAGCTTTCTTT	CATVEGGLNTEAFF
TRBV12-3/TRBV12-4	NA	TRBJ1-1	few	TGTGCCAGCAGTTTAGGGGGGTTGAACACTGAAGCTTTCTTT	CASSLGGLNTEAFF
TRBV29-1	NA	TRBJ2-2	many	TGCAGCGTTGGGAGGGGGACTGGGATAAACACCGGGGAGCTGTTTTTT	CSVGRGTGINTGELFF
TRBV9	NA	TRBJ1-6	few	TGTGCCAGCAGCGTAGGTCACGATAATTCACCCCTCCACTTT	CASSVGHDNSPLHF
TRBV12-3/TRBV12-4	NA	TRBJ1-1	NA	TGTGCCAGCACCCTGAGGGAGAACACTGAAGCTTTCTTT	CASTLRENTEAFF
TRBV10-3	NA	TRBJ2-5	few	TGTGCCATCAGTGAGTCGGCAGGGTTATCGGAAGAGACCCAGTACTTC	CAISESAGLSEETQYF
TRBV4-3	TRBD1	TRBJ2-2	few	TGCGCCAGCAGGACCAGGGACAGTGGGGAGCTGTTTTTT	CASRTRDSGELFF
TRBV3-1	NA	TRBJ2-3	NA	TGTGCCAGCAGCCAAGAGCGGGGAGATACGCAGTATTTT	CASSQERGDTQYF